The clone carrying this TCR beta chain was seen a few times. This CDR3 contains 17 residues. Trimming at V came to 10 bases and at J to 4 bases, leaving 16 bases not matched to a gene. Per germline, CDR1 LNHDA and CDR2 SQIVND (reference sequence). The data derive from a study of blood T cell repertoires in COVID-19. In the authors' workflow: Reference gene primers were amplified, and this amplification served to estimate nucleated cell counts. Sequenced by immunoSEQ multiplex PCR; TCRdb stores in-frame clones only, minus some. V, J and clone size derive from that table, while D and trimming were established from the DNA sequence. Of 150,000 or so clones in the sample, approximately 80% are singletons; the top ten hold approximately 9.2%.

The receptor comes from a human donor with acute or convalescent COVID-19. The donor label of this sample is uncertain. This chain uses TRBV19 with TRBJ2-2, with 9 bases aligning to TRBD1. The sequenced sample consisted of peripheral blood. The CDR3 DNA reads TGTGCCACCAAAAGGACAGGGGAAGTTGGAGGCACCGGGGAGCTGTTTTTT. The encoded protein is CATKRTGEVGGTGELFF.